The entry that follows covers one T cell receptor (beta chain) sequence. Its antigen remains unidentified. This record comes from a study of T cell responses to AZD1222 COVID-19 vaccine. Study-level findings and limits: Rises in breadth and depth of Spike-specific TCRs came after two AZD1222 doses. A reported finding is that nearly half of spike-specific TCRs target unmutated variant regions.

CDR1 and CDR2 from the germline V gene are SGHRS and YFSETQ. V lost 2 bases to trimming and J lost 2 bases, with 8 bases between them. The length of the CDR3 is 13 residues. TCRdb's table, derived via immunoSEQ multiplex PCR, lists solely in-frame clones and lacks some. The sample contains 90,000 to 130,000 clones, roughly 93% of which appear only once. Timing groups of about 4 and about 12 weeks for second doses were pooled. The sequence derives from an adult who received the AZD1222 COVID-19 vaccine. Here the sequenced sample was peripheral blood, taken 28 days after the second AZD1222 dose. The rearrangement joins TRBV5-1 to TRBJ2-7; D is uncertain. The CDR3 DNA reads TGCGCCAGCAGCTTCGGCACAACCTACGAGCAGTACTTC. Translated, it gives CASSFGTTYEQYF.